These T cell receptor beta chains were read from a single sample in a study of T cell repertoires in cytomegalovirus infection. MiXCR, run by TCRdb on the reads, gives a single entry per CDR3 protein. Of some 240,000 distinct CDR3 sequences in the sample, approximately 15% were seen once. Input material: CD8+ T cells from PBMCs. These receptors originate from a human donor in good health (CMV status not recorded). Some clones in this sample may be carry-over from other donors' samples. CDR3s include the opening cysteine and the closing phenylalanine or tryptophan. Each record gives: D gene, clone size, J gene, V gene, CDR3 DNA, CDR3 protein. D genes are given only for firm matches. Not every row has a clone size; where given, it reads once, few, many or a size class.

NA | few | TRBJ1-3 | TRBV12-3/TRBV12-4 | TGTGCCAGCAGCTGGGATTCCTCTCTGGGAAACACCATATATTTT | CASSWDSSLGNTIYF
NA | NA | TRBJ1-2 | TRBV19 | TGTGCCAGTAGTATACAGGGGACCTCCAGTGGCTACACCTTC | CASSIQGTSSGYTF
NA | many | TRBJ2-5 | TRBV10-3 | TGTGCCATCAGTGAGGGGGGAGGACTTTACCGGCAAGAGACCCAGTACTTC | CAISEGGGLYRQETQYF
NA | few | TRBJ2-3 | TRBV6-2/TRBV6-3 | TGTGCCAGCAGTTACTCATCTGGTGATACGCAGTATTTT | CASSYSSGDTQYF
TRBD1 | few | TRBJ2-7 | TRBV28 | TGTGCCAGCAGTTTTCCCGGGGACAGTTCCTACGAGCAGTACTTC | CASSFPGDSSYEQYF
TRBD1 | few | TRBJ1-2 | TRBV25-1 | TGTGCCAGCAGTTGGACAGGGGGGAACTATGGCTACACCTTC | CASSWTGGNYGYTF
TRBD2 | many | TRBJ2-1 | TRBV7-2 | TGTGCCAGCAGCTTAAGCTTCCTAGGACTAGCGCAGTTCTTC | CASSLSFLGLAQFF
NA | NA | TRBJ1-1 | TRBV28 | TGTGCCAGCACTCCCAGGGGAAAGGGTGGCACTGAAGCTTTCTTT | CASTPRGKGGTEAFF
TRBD1 | few | TRBJ1-5 | TRBV2 | TGTGCCAGCAGTGTCGGGAAAGGGGGCCTATCTTTGGCGAATCAGCCCCAGCATTTT | CASSVGKGGLSLANQPQHF
TRBD1 | NA | TRBJ1-2 | TRBV20-1 | TGCAGTGCACGGACAGGGGAAAACTATGGCTACACCTTC | CSARTGENYGYTF
TRBD1 | many | TRBJ1-4 | TRBV7-6 | TGTGCCAGCAGCGACAGGGTTCTTAATGGAAAACTGTTTTTT | CASSDRVLNGKLFF
NA | few | TRBJ2-7 | TRBV2 | TGTGCCAGCATCCCCAAGAGGGGGTACTACGAGCAGTACTTC | CASIPKRGYYEQYF
TRBD2 | NA | TRBJ2-3 | TRBV4-1 | TGCGCCAGCAGCCAAGATTGGCTAGCGGGGACAGATACGCAGTATTTT | CASSQDWLAGTDTQYF
NA | NA | TRBJ1-2 | TRBV20-1 | TGCAGTGCTAGAGCGAACCTAGATCAGGGTATCTATGGCTACACCTTC | CSARANLDQGIYGYTF
TRBD1 | few | TRBJ2-7 | TRBV27 | TGTGCCAGCAGTCTGCACACGACAGGGACCTACGAGCAGTACTTC | CASSLHTTGTYEQYF
NA | NA | TRBJ1-1 | TRBV6-5 | TGTGCCACCCAGCCAGGGAACACTGAAGCTTTCTTT | CATQPGNTEAFF
NA | NA | TRBJ2-2 | TRBV4-3 | TGCGCCAGCAGCCAAGACCGCGGAGGTGGATACACCGGGGAGCTGTTTTTT | CASSQDRGGGYTGELFF
TRBD1 | few | TRBJ2-6 | TRBV5-6 | TGTGCCAGCAGCCCGACAGGGAACGTCCTGACTTTC | CASSPTGNVLTF
TRBD2 | few | TRBJ2-1 | TRBV23-1 | TGCGCCAGCAGTCAATCAGGCTCCCAGATAGGGGACTACGACTACAATGAGCAGTTCTTC | CASSQSGSQIGDYDYNEQFF
NA | few | TRBJ2-3 | TRBV3-1 | TGTGCCAGCACCGAGGCAGCTAGCACAGATACGCAGTATTTT | CASTEAASTDTQYF
NA | few | TRBJ2-7 | TRBV7-9 | TGTGCCAGCAGCCCCGCTCAGGTGGGCACCTACGAGCAGTACTTC | CASSPAQVGTYEQYF
TRBD1 | many | TRBJ2-7 | TRBV7-2 | TGTGCCAGCAACACCGGGACAGGGGTCGAGCAGTACTTC | CASNTGTGVEQYF
NA | few | TRBJ1-2 | TRBV6-2/TRBV6-3 | TGTGCCAGCAGTTACGGAGGACAGACGAATGGCTACACCTTC | CASSYGGQTNGYTF
NA | many | TRBJ2-1 | TRBV7-8 | TGTGCCAGCAGCCCGTACAAGAGCTCCTACAATGAGCAGTTCTTC | CASSPYKSSYNEQFF
NA | NA | TRBJ1-6 | TRBV20-1 | TGCAGTGCTAGAGATCCTTGGGAAGGCAATAATTCACCCCTCCACTTT | CSARDPWEGNNSPLHF
NA | NA | TRBJ1-2 | TRBV5-5 | TGTGCCAGCAGCTTGGCCGGGGCAGAAAACTATGGCTACACCTTC | CASSLAGAENYGYTF
NA | few | TRBJ2-1 | TRBV6-2/TRBV6-3 | TGTGCCAGCAGCCGACTGGGTGAGCAGTTCTTC | CASSRLGEQFF
NA | many | TRBJ1-1 | TRBV6-2/TRBV6-3 | TGTGCCAGCAGGCCACGGACGGAGACCCAAATGAACACTGAAGCTTTCTTT | CASRPRTETQMNTEAFF
NA | NA | TRBJ2-5 | TRBV7-9 | TGTGCCAGCAGCGCGACAGGGACTCAAGAGACCCAGTACTTC | CASSATGTQETQYF
TRBD2 | NA | TRBJ2-7 | TRBV4-1 | TGCGCCAGCAGCCAAGATTCCCGTGGGAGGGGCAACGAGCAGTACTTC | CASSQDSRGRGNEQYF
TRBD1 | few | TRBJ1-1 | TRBV7-9 | TGTGCCAGCAGCTCCGAACAGGGGGTAGAGACTGAAGCTTTCTTT | CASSSEQGVETEAFF
NA | few | TRBJ2-2 | TRBV28 | TGTGCCAGCAGTTTACGACGGGGCTCGAACACCGGGGAGCTGTTTTTT | CASSLRRGSNTGELFF
TRBD1 | few | TRBJ1-5 | TRBV11-2 | TGTGCCAGCAGCCGGACAGGGGGTCTTGAGTCCCAGCATTTT | CASSRTGGLESQHF
TRBD2 | few | TRBJ2-7 | TRBV6-2/TRBV6-3 | TGTGCCAGCAGTTACTCCCGGACTAGCGGGGGGGACGAGCAGTACTTC | CASSYSRTSGGDEQYF
TRBD2 | NA | TRBJ2-1 | TRBV20-1 | TGCAGTGCTAGAGATCAAGGGTTGGCTAGCGGGGGCTCCTACAATGAGCAGTTCTTC | CSARDQGLASGGSYNEQFF